This T cell receptor (beta chain) comes out of a study of blood T cell repertoires in COVID-19. The wider study: The United States, Italy and Spain supplied acute and convalescent COVID-19 samples.

The Seattle site enrolled patients during active infection and followed them longitudinally. As originally analysed: Reference gene primer amplification in the assay estimated nucleated cell counts. Measured with immunoSEQ multiplex PCR; TCRdb has only the in-frame clones, and not every one. V and J calls and clone size are given by that table; D and trimming were obtained from the DNA. The data contain 400,000 to 450,000 clones, 85% to 90% of them singletons. Sequencing input: peripheral blood. The sequence was obtained from a man aged 18 to 35 with COVID-19, enrolled during active disease.

CDR3 residues: CASTPGGSTDTQYF. The CDR3 bases are TGTGCCAGTACCCCGGGGGGAAGCACAGATACGCAGTATTTT. The rearrangement links TRBV19 to TRBJ2-3, with 7 positions matching TRBD2. This CDR3 is 14 amino acids long. The ends lost 7 bases at V and 0 bases at J; junction bases unmatched: 4. The germline V gene has CDR1 LNHDA and CDR2 SQIVND (reference sequence). The full variable domain, in which reference TRBV19 and TRBJ2-3 provide the parts outside the CDR3, is DGGITQSPKYLFRKEGQNVTLSCEQNLNHDAMYWYRQDPGQGLRLIYYSQIVNDFQKGDIAEGYSVSREKKESFPLTVTSAQKNPTAFYLCASTPGGSTDTQYFGPGTRLTVL.